A single sample gave rise to the 3 T cell receptor beta chains below, sequenced in a study of read filtering for tumor transcriptome and immune sequencing. The library was built from about 0.4 ug RNA with molecular barcoded adaptors for alpha/delta and beta/gamma chains. MiXCR was run by TCRdb on the reads, yielding one entry per CDR3 protein. Counted here are around 41,000 distinct CDR3 sequences, 14% occurring once; the ten biggest clones make up roughly 18%. Sequenced sample: a population of CD138-negative cells sorted from bone marrow. The receptors stem from a donor over 35 with multiple myeloma.

The V gene is TRBV3-1, the J gene TRBJ2-2; tentatively, D is TRBD2 (5 bases). V lost 1 base to trimming and J lost 9 bases, with 15 bases between them. Germline V lookup: CDR1 LGHDT, CDR2 YNNKEL (reference sequence). The CDR3 is made up of 15 amino acids. CDR3 region: CASSQAGVSGRELFF. The CDR3, as DNA: TGTGCCAGCAGCCAAGCCGGGGTATCCGGCCGGGAGCTGTTTTTT.

This clonotype was picked up many times. The V call is TRBV5-1, the J call TRBJ2-7; D remains unclear. The CDR3 has 13 amino acids. The ends were cut back, 4 bases at V and 6 bases at J, with 14 bases in the middle. CDR1 SGHRS and CDR2 YFSETQ come from the germline V gene. This chain's CDR3 is CASSPRTAGEQYF. The CDR3 bases are TGCGCCAGCAGCCCTCGGACGGCCGGCGAGCAGTACTTC.

This clonotype appeared many times. The CDR3 nucleotides are TGTGCCAGCAGCTTCCAAGGAAATCAGCCCCAGCATTTT. Amino acid sequence: CASSFQGNQPQHF. This chain joins TRBV7-2 and TRBJ1-5; D unresolved. CDR3 length equals 13 residues. The germline V gene has CDR1 SGHTA and CDR2 FQGNSA. Trimming removed 3 bases at V and 4 bases at J, with 7 bases between.